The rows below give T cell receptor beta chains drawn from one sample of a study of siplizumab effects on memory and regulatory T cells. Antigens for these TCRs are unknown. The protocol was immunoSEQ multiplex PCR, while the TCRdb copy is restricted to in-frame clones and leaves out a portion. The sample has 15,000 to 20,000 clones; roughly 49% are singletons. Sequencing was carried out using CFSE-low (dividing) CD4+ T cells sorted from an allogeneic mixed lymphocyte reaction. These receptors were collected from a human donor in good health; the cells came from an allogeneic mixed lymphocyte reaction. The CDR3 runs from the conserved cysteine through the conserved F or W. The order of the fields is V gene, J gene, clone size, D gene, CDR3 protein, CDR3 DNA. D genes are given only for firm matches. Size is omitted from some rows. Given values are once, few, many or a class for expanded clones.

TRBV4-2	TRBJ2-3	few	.	CASSQDWTTASSTDTQYF	TGTGCCAGCAGCCAAGATTGGACTACCGCATCTAGCACAGATACGCAGTATTTT
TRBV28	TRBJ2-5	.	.	CASIPGRLQETQYF	TGTGCCAGCATACCCGGGAGACTCCAAGAGACCCAGTACTTC
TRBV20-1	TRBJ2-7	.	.	CSAPGTYEQYF	TGCAGTGCGCCCGGGACCTACGAGCAGTACTTC
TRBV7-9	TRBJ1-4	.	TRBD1	CASSRLQGANEKLFF	TGTGCCAGCAGCCGTCTTCAGGGGGCGAATGAAAAACTGTTTTTT
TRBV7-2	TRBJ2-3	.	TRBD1	CASSPRGRDTQYF	TGTGCCAGCAGCCCCAGGGGGCGAGATACGCAGTATTTT
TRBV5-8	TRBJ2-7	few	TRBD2	CASSLVARGGWAHEQYF	TGTGCCAGCAGCTTGGTAGCCCGGGGAGGGTGGGCCCACGAGCAGTACTTC
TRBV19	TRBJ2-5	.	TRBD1	CASSMGTVGETQYF	TGTGCCAGTAGTATGGGGACAGTGGGGGAGACCCAGTACTTC
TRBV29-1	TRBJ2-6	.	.	CSVSGVSIQSRANVLTF	TGCAGCGTTAGCGGAGTTAGCATACAAAGTCGGGCCAACGTCCTGACTTTC
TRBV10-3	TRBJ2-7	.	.	CATQGVPYEQYF	TGTGCCACCCAAGGAGTTCCCTACGAGCAGTACTTC
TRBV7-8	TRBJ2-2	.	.	CASSLHPGTGELFF	TGTGCCAGCAGCTTACATCCGGGGACCGGGGAGCTGTTTTTT
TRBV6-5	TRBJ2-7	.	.	CASSSLLGVNEQYF	TGTGCCAGCAGTTCACTTTTGGGGGTAAACGAGCAGTACTTC
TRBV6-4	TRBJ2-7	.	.	CASSRTDAYEQYF	TGTGCCAGCAGTCGGACAGACGCCTACGAGCAGTACTTC
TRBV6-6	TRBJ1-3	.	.	CASRSSGNTIYF	TGTGCCAGCAGAAGCTCTGGAAACACCATATATTTT
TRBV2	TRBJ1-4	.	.	CASSEWDVGQKLFF	TGTGCCAGCAGTGAATGGGACGTAGGTCAAAAACTGTTTTTT
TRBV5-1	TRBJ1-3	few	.	CASSLAQGESGNTIYF	TGCGCCAGCAGCTTGGCCCAAGGGGAGAGTGGAAACACCATATATTTT
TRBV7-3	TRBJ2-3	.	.	CASSEGAGASPATQYF	TGTGCCAGCAGCGAGGGTGCGGGGGCCTCCCCGGCTACGCAGTATTTT